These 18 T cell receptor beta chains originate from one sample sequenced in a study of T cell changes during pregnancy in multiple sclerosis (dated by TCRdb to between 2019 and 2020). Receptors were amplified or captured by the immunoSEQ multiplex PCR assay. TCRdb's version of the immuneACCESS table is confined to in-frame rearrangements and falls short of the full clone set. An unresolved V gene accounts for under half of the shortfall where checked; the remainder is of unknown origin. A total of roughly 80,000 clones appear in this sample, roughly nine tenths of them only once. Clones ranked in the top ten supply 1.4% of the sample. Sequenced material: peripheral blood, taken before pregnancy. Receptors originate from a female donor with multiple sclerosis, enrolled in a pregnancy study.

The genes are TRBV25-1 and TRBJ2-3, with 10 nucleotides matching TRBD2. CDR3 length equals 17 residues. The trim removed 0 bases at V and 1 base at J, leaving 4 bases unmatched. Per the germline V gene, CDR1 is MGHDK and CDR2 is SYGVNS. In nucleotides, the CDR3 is TGTGCCAGCAGTGAATATTTTCTAGCGGGGGGCACAGATACGCAGTATTTT. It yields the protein CASSEYFLAGGTDTQYF.

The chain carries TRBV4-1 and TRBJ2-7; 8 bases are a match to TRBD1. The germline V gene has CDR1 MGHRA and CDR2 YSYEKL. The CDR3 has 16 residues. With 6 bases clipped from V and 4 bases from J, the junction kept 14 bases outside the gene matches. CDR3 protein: CASRLGVGQGPYEQYF. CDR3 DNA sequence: TGCGCCAGCAGACTGGGGGTAGGACAGGGTCCTTACGAGCAGTACTTC.

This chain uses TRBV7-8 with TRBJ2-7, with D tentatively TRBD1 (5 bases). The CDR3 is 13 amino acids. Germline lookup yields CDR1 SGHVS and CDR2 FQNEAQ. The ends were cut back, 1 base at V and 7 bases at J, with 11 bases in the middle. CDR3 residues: CASSLVRRDEQYF. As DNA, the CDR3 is TGTGCCAGCAGCTTAGTCCGCAGGGATGAGCAGTACTTC.

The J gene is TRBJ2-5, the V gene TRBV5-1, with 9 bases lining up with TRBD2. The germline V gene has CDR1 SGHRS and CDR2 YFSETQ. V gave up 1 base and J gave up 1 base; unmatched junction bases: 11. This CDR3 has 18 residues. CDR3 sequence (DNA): TGCGCCAGCAGCTTGCGGGCTAGCGGGGACCGATTCCAAGAGACCCAGTACTTC. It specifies CASSLRASGDRFQETQYF. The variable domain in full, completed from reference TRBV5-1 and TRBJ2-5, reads KAGVTQTPRYLIKTRGQQVTLSCSPISGHRSVSWYQQTPGQGLQFLFEYFSETQRNKGNFPGRFSGRQFSNSRSEMNVSTLELGDSALYLCASSLRASGDRFQETQYFGPGTRLLVL.

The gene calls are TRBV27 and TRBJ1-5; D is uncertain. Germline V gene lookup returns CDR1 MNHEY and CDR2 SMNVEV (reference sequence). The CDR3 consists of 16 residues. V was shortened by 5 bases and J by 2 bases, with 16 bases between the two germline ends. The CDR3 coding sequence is TGTGCCAGCAGTCCGTTTCTGGAAAGCGGCAATCAGCCCCAGCATTTT. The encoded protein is CASSPFLESGNQPQHF.

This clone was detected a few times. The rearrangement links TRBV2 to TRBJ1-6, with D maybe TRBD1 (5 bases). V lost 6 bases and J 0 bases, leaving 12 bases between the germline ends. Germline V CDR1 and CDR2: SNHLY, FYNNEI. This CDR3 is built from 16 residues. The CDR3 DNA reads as TGTGCCAGCAGAGACGACAGCAGCTCCTATAATTCACCCCTCCACTTT. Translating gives CASRDDSSSYNSPLHF.

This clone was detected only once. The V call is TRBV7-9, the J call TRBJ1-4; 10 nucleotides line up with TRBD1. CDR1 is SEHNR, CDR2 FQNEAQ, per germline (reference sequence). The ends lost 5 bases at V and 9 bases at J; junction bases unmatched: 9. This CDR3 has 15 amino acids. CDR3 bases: TGTGCCAGCAGCAGCTGGACAGGGGGGGTGAAAAAACTGTTTTTT. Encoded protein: CASSSWTGGVKKLFF. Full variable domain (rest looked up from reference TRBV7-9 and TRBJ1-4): DTGVSQNPRHKITKRGQNVTFRCDPISEHNRLYWYRQTLGQGPEFLTYFQNEAQLEKSRLLSDRFSAERPKGSFSTLEIQRTEQGDSAMYLCASSSWTGGVKKLFFGSGTQLSVL.

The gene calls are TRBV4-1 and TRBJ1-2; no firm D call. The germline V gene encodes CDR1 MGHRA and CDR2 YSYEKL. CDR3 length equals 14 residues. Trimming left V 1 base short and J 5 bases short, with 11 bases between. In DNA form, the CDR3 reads TGCGCCAGCAGCCAAGGTACAGCCTTGTATGGCTACACCTTC. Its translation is CASSQGTALYGYTF.

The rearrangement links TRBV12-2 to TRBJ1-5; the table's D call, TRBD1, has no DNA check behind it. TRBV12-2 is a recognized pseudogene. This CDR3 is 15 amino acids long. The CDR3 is CASRLPGQNNQPQHF. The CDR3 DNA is TGTGCAAGTCGCTTACCGGGACAGAACAATCAGCCCCAGCATTTT.

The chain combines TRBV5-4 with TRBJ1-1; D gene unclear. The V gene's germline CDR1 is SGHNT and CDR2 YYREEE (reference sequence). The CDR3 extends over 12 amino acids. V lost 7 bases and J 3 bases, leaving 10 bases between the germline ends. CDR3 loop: CASPRADTEAFF. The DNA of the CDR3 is TGTGCCAGCCCGCGGGCGGACACTGAAGCTTTCTTT.

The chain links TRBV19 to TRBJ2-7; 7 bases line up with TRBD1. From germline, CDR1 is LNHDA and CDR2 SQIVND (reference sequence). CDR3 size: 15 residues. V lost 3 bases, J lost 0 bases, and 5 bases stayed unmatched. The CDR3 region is CASSIGTVTSYEQYF. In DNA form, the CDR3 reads TGTGCCAGTAGTATCGGGACAGTAACCTCCTACGAGCAGTACTTC.

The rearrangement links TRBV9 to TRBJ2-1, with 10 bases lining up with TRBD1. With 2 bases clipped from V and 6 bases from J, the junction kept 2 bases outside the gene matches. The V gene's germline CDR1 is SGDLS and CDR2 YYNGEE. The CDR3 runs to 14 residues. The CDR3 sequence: CASSVGTGVNEQFF. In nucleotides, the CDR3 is TGTGCCAGCAGCGTCGGGACAGGGGTCAATGAGCAGTTCTTC.

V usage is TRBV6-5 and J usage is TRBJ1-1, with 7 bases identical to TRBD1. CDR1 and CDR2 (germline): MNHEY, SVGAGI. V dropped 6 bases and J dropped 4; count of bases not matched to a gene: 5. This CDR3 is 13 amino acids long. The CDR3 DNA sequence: TGTGCCAGCAGGAGACAGGGCCGCACTGAAGCTTTCTTT. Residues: CASRRQGRTEAFF.

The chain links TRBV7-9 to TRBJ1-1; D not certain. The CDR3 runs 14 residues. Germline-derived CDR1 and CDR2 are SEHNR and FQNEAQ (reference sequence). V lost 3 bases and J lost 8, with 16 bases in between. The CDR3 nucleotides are TGTGCCAGCAGCTTCCCCCCCGCGACAAGCGAAGCTTTCTTT. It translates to CASSFPPATSEAFF.

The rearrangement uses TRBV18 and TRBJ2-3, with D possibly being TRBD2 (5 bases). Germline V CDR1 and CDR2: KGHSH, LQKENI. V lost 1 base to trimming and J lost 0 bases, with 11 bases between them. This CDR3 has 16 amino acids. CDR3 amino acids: CASSPRVGKSTDTQYF. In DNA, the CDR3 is TGTGCCAGCTCACCACGGGTCGGGAAAAGCACAGATACGCAGTATTTT. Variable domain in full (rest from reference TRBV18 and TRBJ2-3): NAGVMQNPRHLVRRRGQEARLRCSPMKGHSHVYWYRQLPEEGLKFMVYLQKENIIDESGMPKERFSAEFPKEGPSILRIQQVVRGDSAAYFCASSPRVGKSTDTQYFGPGTRLTVL.

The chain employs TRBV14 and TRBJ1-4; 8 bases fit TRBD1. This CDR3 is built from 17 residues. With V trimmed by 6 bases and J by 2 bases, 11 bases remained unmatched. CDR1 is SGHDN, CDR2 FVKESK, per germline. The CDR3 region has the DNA TGTGCCAGCAGTCGAATCGGACAGGGTCGGACTAATGAAAAACTGTTTTTT. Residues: CASSRIGQGRTNEKLFF.

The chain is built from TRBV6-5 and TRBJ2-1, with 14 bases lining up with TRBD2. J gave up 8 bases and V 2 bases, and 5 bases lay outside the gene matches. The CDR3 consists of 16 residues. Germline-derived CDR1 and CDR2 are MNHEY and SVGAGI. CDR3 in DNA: TGTGCCAGCAGTTACCTCACGGGACTAGCGGGGGATGAGCAGTTCTTC. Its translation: CASSYLTGLAGDEQFF.

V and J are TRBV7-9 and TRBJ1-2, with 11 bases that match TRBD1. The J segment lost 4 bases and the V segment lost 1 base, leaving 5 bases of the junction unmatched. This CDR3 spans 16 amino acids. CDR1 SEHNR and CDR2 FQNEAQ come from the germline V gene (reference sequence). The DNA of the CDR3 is TGTGCCAGCAGCTTAGTGGGACAGGGGGACTCCTATGGCTACACCTTC. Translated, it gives CASSLVGQGDSYGYTF.